This T cell receptor beta chain was documented in a study of T-cell reconstitution after alpha-beta-depleted transplantation in children. The CDR3 consists of 15 residues. Germline assignment: CDR1 DFQATT and CDR2 SNEGSKA (reference sequence). Researchers prepared the TCRbeta library using unique molecular identifiers, the study reports. MiXCR, applied by TCRdb to the PCR reads, yields one record per CDR3 protein. The repertoire holds about a million distinct CDR3 sequences, with about 29% as singletons. Sequences were derived from PBMCs, mostly from graft donor cells, sampled 360 days after TCRalphabeta/CD19-depleted stem cell transplant. The J gene is TRBJ2-3, the V gene TRBV20-1, with TRBD2 matching over 7 bases. The sequence was collected from a boy under two years old who had a stem cell transplant for SCID, so the T cells may come from the graft donor. The CDR3 loop is CSVAPRGGYTDTQYF. The CDR3 nucleotides read TGCAGCGTCGCGCCTCGCGGGGGATACACAGATACGCAGTATTTT.